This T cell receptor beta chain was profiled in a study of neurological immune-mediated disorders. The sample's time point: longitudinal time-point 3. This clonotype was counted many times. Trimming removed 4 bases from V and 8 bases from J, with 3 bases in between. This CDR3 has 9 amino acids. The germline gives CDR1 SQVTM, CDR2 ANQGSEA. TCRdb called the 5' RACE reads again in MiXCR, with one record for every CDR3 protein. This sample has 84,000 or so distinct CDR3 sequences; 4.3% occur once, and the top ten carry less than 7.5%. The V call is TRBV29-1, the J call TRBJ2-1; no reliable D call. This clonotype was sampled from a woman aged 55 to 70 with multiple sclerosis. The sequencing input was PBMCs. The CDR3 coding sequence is TGCAGCGTTGGCGATGAGCAGTTCTTC. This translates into CSVGDEQFF.